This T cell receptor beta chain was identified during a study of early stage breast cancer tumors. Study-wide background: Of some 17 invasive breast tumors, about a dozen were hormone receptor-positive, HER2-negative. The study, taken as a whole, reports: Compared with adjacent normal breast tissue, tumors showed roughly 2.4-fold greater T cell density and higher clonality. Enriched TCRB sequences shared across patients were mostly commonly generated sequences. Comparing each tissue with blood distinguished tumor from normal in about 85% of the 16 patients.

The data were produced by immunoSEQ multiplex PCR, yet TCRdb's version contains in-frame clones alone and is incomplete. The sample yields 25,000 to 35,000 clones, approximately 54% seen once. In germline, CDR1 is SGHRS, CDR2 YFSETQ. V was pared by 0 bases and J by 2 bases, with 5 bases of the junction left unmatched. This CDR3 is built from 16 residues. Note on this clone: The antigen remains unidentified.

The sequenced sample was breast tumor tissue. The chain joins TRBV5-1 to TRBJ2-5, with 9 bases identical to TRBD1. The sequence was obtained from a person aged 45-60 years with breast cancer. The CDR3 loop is CASSLGRTGVQETQYF. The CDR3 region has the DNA TGCGCCAGCAGCTTGGGGAGGACAGGGGTACAAGAGACCCAGTACTTC.